These 29 T cell receptor beta chains came from one sample sequenced in a study of T cell responses to AZD1222 COVID-19 vaccine. Profiling relied on immunoSEQ multiplex PCR, and the TCRdb table lists in-frame clones only, not all of them. This sample has about 140,000 clones; roughly 91% occur once, and the top ten carry 2.5% to 3.5%. Sequenced here: peripheral blood, sampled 28 days after the second AZD1222 dose. Receptor source: an adult who received the AZD1222 COVID-19 vaccine.

The chain employs TRBV4-3 and TRBJ1-2, with D perhaps TRBD1 (5 bases). The V gene lost 4 bases and the J gene lost 3 bases, with 21 bases spanning the gap. CDR1 and CDR2 from the germline V gene are LGHNA and YSLEER. The length of the CDR3 is 17 residues. The CDR3 nucleotides are TGCGCCAGCAGCCCTACAGTAACGAGGGGTACGGACTATGGCTACACCTTC. It encodes CASSPTVTRGTDYGYTF.

The CDR3 is CASSVIPSTDTQYF. In DNA form, the CDR3 reads TGCGCCAGCAGCGTAATACCGAGCACAGATACGCAGTATTTT. The gene calls are TRBV5-1 and TRBJ2-3; D gene ambiguous. Per the germline V gene, CDR1 is SGHRS and CDR2 is YFSETQ. The V end was cut by 4 bases, the J end by 0 bases, with 9 bases between. The CDR3 is made up of 14 amino acids. The whole variable domain, filled in from reference TRBV5-1 and TRBJ2-3, reads KAGVTQTPRYLIKTRGQQVTLSCSPISGHRSVSWYQQTPGQGLQFLFEYFSETQRNKGNFPGRFSGRQFSNSRSEMNVSTLELGDSALYLCASSVIPSTDTQYFGPGTRLTVL.

The chain is built from TRBV30 and TRBJ2-7; TRBD1 is a possible D gene (5 bases). Trimming took 0 bases from V and 5 from J, leaving 5 bases between them. The CDR3 extends over 11 amino acids. CDR1 is GTSNPN, CDR2 SVGIG, per germline (reference sequence). The CDR3 region has the DNA TGTGCCTGGAGTGTACAGGACGAGCAGTACTTC. Translating it yields CAWSVQDEQYF.

The sample holds one count of this clone. The chain couples TRBV9 to TRBJ2-1; 10 bases line up with TRBD2. In germline, CDR1 is SGDLS, CDR2 YYNGEE. The V gene end was trimmed by 5 bases and the J gene end by 2 bases; junction bases not matched to a gene: 4. CDR3 length: 15 residues. CDR3 DNA sequence: TGTGCCAGCAGTCGACTAGCGGGCGCCTACAATGAGCAGTTCTTC. It yields the protein CASSRLAGAYNEQFF. The full variable domain, rest sourced from reference TRBV9 and TRBJ2-1, is DSGVTQTPKHLITATGQRVTLRCSPRSGDLSVYWYQQSLDQGLQFLIQYYNGEERAKGNILERFSAQQFPDLHSELNLSSLELGDSALYFCASSRLAGAYNEQFFGPGTRLTVL.

The V gene is TRBV2, the J gene TRBJ2-1; TRBD1 matches at 8 bases. CDR1 is SNHLY, CDR2 FYNNEI, per germline. The V gene end was trimmed by 6 bases and the J gene end by 9 bases; junction bases not matched to a gene: 10. The CDR3 consists of 14 residues. As DNA, the CDR3 is TGTGCCAGCAGGATGGACAGCGACAGGGGTGAGCAGTTCTTC. Its translation: CASRMDSDRGEQFF.

The chain couples TRBV2 to TRBJ2-7; a possible D gene is TRBD1 (5 bases). CDR3 length: 13 amino acids. Germline values: CDR1 SNHLY, CDR2 FYNNEI. V dropped 6 bases and J dropped 4 bases, with 13 bases sitting between them. The CDR3 DNA reads TGTGCCAGCAGGTTGGGGCTGGGGTACGAGCAGTACTTC. Translated: CASRLGLGYEQYF.

This sequence joins TRBV27 and TRBJ2-7; 8 positions match TRBD1. The junction had 13 bases not matched to a gene; V was cut back by 5 bases and J by 4 bases. Germline assignment: CDR1 MNHEY and CDR2 SMNVEV (reference sequence). The CDR3 runs to 16 residues. For the CDR3, the DNA is TGTGCCAGCAGTCCAACCTTAAACAGGGGGAGGTACGAGCAGTACTTC. It encodes CASSPTLNRGRYEQYF.

The V gene is TRBV19, the J gene TRBJ2-3; D gene uncertain. The CDR3 totals 12 residues. Per the germline V gene, CDR1 is LNHDA and CDR2 is SQIVND (reference sequence). The V gene lost 3 bases and the J gene lost 5 bases, with 6 bases spanning the gap. The CDR3, as DNA: TGTGCCAGTAGTATTCTAGGAGATACGCAGTATTTT. This sequence encodes CASSILGDTQYF.

This clone was detected once. The chain joins TRBV11-3 to TRBJ2-5, with TRBD1 matching over 9 bases. CDR3 length: 15 residues. The V segment lost 5 bases and the J segment 3 bases; nucleotides outside the gene matches: 7. The germline V gene encodes CDR1 SGHNT and CDR2 YENEEA. CDR3 nucleotide sequence: TGTGCCAGCAGCCCGGGACAGGGCTTGGAAGAGACCCAGTACTTC. Its protein is CASSPGQGLEETQYF.

The chain joins TRBV6-2 or TRBV6-3 to TRBJ1-1; D is possibly TRBD1 (5 bases). The CDR3 consists of 12 residues. Germline-derived CDR1 and CDR2 are MNHEY and SVGEGT. V was trimmed by 2 bases and J by 8 bases, leaving 9 bases between them. The DNA for the CDR3 is TGTGCCAGCAGTTACGAGGGGCGAGAAGCTTTCTTT. Protein: CASSYEGREAFF.

The V gene is TRBV28, the J gene TRBJ2-7; TRBD1 is a possible D gene (6 bases). Trimming took 7 bases from V and 3 from J, leaving 31 bases between them. CDR3 length equals 19 residues. Germline CDR1 MDHEN, CDR2 SYDVKM. The CDR3 sequence is CASNPDRFLLHSRDYEQYF. The CDR3 coding sequence is TGTGCCAGCAATCCCGACAGGTTCCTTTTACACTCAAGAGACTACGAGCAGTACTTC.

The J gene is TRBJ2-3, the V gene TRBV5-6; D not resolved. Germline V CDR1 and CDR2: SGHDT, YYEEEE. V lost 2 bases and J lost 5, with 6 bases in between. The CDR3 spans 12 residues. The CDR3 coding sequence is TGTGCCAGCAGCTTCGTGGAAGATACGCAGTATTTT. This sequence encodes CASSFVEDTQYF. The entire variable domain, with the rest obtained from reference TRBV5-6 and TRBJ2-3, is as follows: DAGVTQSPTHLIKTRGQQVTLRCSPKSGHDTVSWYQQALGQGPQFIFQYYEEEERQRGNFPDRFSGHQFPNYSSELNVNALLLGDSALYLCASSFVEDTQYFGPGTRLTVL.

This sequence joins TRBV5-5 and TRBJ2-2; possibly TRBD1 or TRBD2 for D (5 bases each). V was trimmed by 1 base and J by 6 bases, leaving 7 bases between them. Germline CDR1 reads SGHKS; CDR2 reads YYEKEE (reference sequence). CDR3 length equals 13 residues. CDR3 DNA sequence: TGTGCCAGCAGCTTGTTGGGGGCCGGGGAGCTGTTTTTT. It specifies CASSLLGAGELFF.

The J gene is TRBJ1-3, the V gene TRBV7-2; no definite D call. CDR3 size: 13 residues. Germline-derived CDR1 and CDR2 are SGHTA and FQGNSA. The V gene lost 5 bases and the J gene lost 0 bases, with 5 bases spanning the gap. The CDR3 region is CASSIFSGNTIYF. CDR3 coding DNA: TGTGCCAGCAGCATCTTCTCTGGAAACACCATATATTTT. Based on the CDR3 plus reference TRBV7-2 and TRBJ1-3, the full variable domain is GAGVSQSPSNKVTEKGKDVELRCDPISGHTALYWYRQSLGQGLEFLIYFQGNSAPDKSGLPSDRFSAERTGGSVSTLTIQRTQQEDSAVYLCASSIFSGNTIYFGEGSWLTVV.

This clone was recorded a few times. The chain recombines TRBV11-2 with TRBJ1-6; TRBD1 aligns across 7 bases. The CDR3 contains 15 residues. Germline CDR1 and CDR2: SGHAT and FQNNGV. V gave up 3 bases and J gave up 7 bases; unmatched junction bases: 6. CDR3 sequence: CASSFGRGTNSPLHF. The CDR3 nucleotides are TGTGCCAGCAGCTTCGGCAGGGGGACAAATTCACCCCTCCACTTT.

This chain joins TRBV6-4 and TRBJ1-2; no definite D call. Between the trimmed V and J ends, which lost 2 bases and 3 bases, there was a span of 4 bases. The CDR3 totals 12 residues. Per germline, CDR1 MRHNA and CDR2 SNTAGT. CDR3 sequence: CASSDRDYGYTF. In nucleotides, the CDR3 is TGTGCCAGCAGTGACAGGGACTATGGCTACACCTTC.

On this clone: One end of the junction is discordant with germline, which a read error may explain. The chain employs TRBV7-7 and TRBJ2-5; D might be TRBD1 (6 bases). The CDR3 consists of 13 residues. The germline gives CDR1 SSHAT, CDR2 FNYEAQ (reference sequence). Here the CDR3 DNA reads TGTGCTAGCAGCCTACAGGGTGTCGAGACCCAGTACTTC. Protein product: CASSLQGVETQYF. Full variable domain (missing parts from reference TRBV7-7 and TRBJ2-5): GAGVSQSPRYKVTKRGQDVTLRCDPISSHATLYWYQQALGQGPEFLTYFNYEAQPDKSGLPSDRFSAERPEGSISTLTIQRTEQRDSAMYRCASSLQGVETQYFGPGTRLLVL.

J is TRBJ1-5 and V is TRBV24-1; no clear D gene. The CDR3 loop spans 14 amino acids. Deletions cut 4 bases from V and 12 bases from J, with 18 bases between. Germline V gene lookup returns CDR1 KGHDR and CDR2 SFDVKD. The CDR3 reads CATSESTITSNQHF. As DNA, the CDR3 is TGTGCCACCAGTGAATCCACGATAACCTCGAACCAGCATTTT.

CDR3 nucleotides: TGCGCCAGCAGTGAAAGTCAGGGGTTCGATGAGCAGTTCTTC. Its translation: CASSESQGFDEQFF. This chain links TRBV10-1 with TRBJ2-1, with D perhaps TRBD1 (6 bases). CDR3 length: 14 residues. The germline V gene encodes CDR1 WNHNN and CDR2 SYGVQD (reference sequence). The V gene lost 3 bases and the J gene lost 8 bases, with 14 bases spanning the gap.

The V and J genes are TRBV6-5 and TRBJ1-5; 7 bases are a match to TRBD1. Germline lookup yields CDR1 MNHEY and CDR2 SVGAGI. Germline trimming cut 4 bases from V and 7 bases from J; bases unmatched to any gene: 7. The CDR3 has 14 amino acids. CDR3 region: CASSFPAGGQPQHF. In nucleotides, the CDR3 is TGTGCCAGCAGTTTCCCCGCAGGGGGGCAGCCCCAGCATTTT.

The V and J genes are TRBV20-1 and TRBJ2-5; D unclear. The V gene's germline CDR1 is DFQATT and CDR2 SNEGSKA (reference sequence). The CDR3 runs 11 residues. V was clipped by 0 bases and J by 6 bases, with 5 bases between them. Here the CDR3 reads CSAREGKTQYF. The DNA of the CDR3 is TGCAGTGCTAGAGAGGGGAAGACCCAGTACTTC.

The chain links TRBV5-6 to TRBJ2-5; TRBD1 might be the D (5 bases). The V gene lost 2 bases and the J gene lost 4 bases, with 6 bases spanning the gap. This CDR3 has 12 residues. Germline V gives CDR1 SGHDT, CDR2 YYEEEE. Here the CDR3 DNA reads TGTGCCAGCAGCTTAACAGGAGAGACCCAGTACTTC. Its protein product is CASSLTGETQYF.

The chain couples TRBV6-5 to TRBJ2-1, with no clear D. Per the germline V gene, CDR1 is MNHEY and CDR2 is SVGAGI. The CDR3 runs to 13 residues. V was shortened by 5 bases and J by 4 bases, with 9 bases between the two germline ends. The DNA for the CDR3 is TGTGCCAGCAGTCCCAACCCTTACAATGAGCAGTTCTTC. It specifies CASSPNPYNEQFF.

The V gene is TRBV20-1, the J gene TRBJ2-1, with TRBD2 as a possible D gene (6 bases). Germline V CDR1 and CDR2: DFQATT, SNEGSKA (reference sequence). This CDR3 contains 14 residues. V gave up 3 bases and J gave up 7 bases, with 16 bases separating them. In DNA form, the CDR3 reads TGCAGTGCTAGTCGGCTAGCCGGGAGAAATGAGCAGTTCTTC. It encodes CSASRLAGRNEQFF.

The chain is built from TRBV19 and TRBJ2-5, with 10 positions matching TRBD1. Losses at the gene ends were 5 bases for V and 2 bases for J; bases not matched to a gene: 5. Germline V lookup: CDR1 LNHDA, CDR2 SQIVND (reference sequence). The length of the CDR3 is 15 residues. The CDR3 nucleotides read TGTGCCAGTAGTCCCCGGGACAGGGGACAAGAGACCCAGTACTTC. Translated: CASSPRDRGQETQYF.

This clone was seen once. V gene TRBV30 combines with J gene TRBJ1-3; possibly TRBD1 for D (5 bases). Trimming shortened V by 3 bases and J by 0 bases, and 15 bases separated the two germline ends. This CDR3 spans 16 amino acids. The germline V gene encodes CDR1 GTSNPN and CDR2 SVGIG (reference sequence). As DNA, the CDR3 is TGTGCCTGGAGCGCTAAGGACACCGGCTCTGGAAACACCATATATTTT. Translated, it gives CAWSAKDTGSGNTIYF.

The rearrangement uses TRBV6-5 and TRBJ1-6; 8 bases line up with TRBD1. CDR3 length: 16 residues. Germline lookup yields CDR1 MNHEY and CDR2 SVGAGI. V shed 0 bases, J shed 7 bases, and the junction held 5 bases outside the gene matches. The CDR3 here is CASSYSPGGSNSPLHF. The CDR3 DNA reads as TGTGCCAGCAGTTACTCTCCAGGGGGCTCCAATTCACCCCTCCACTTT.

This chain connects TRBV11-2 to TRBJ1-2; possibly TRBD1 for D (6 bases). Germline assignment: CDR1 SGHAT and CDR2 FQNNGV. V lost 1 base, J lost 3 bases, and 12 bases lay in between. The CDR3 extends over 15 amino acids. CDR3 in amino acids: CASSLGRGSYYGYTF. Written as DNA, the CDR3 is TGTGCCAGCAGCTTAGGAAGGGGGTCCTACTATGGCTACACCTTC.

This chain joins TRBV6-5 and TRBJ2-1, with D perhaps TRBD1 or TRBD2 (5 bases each). Germline CDR1 reads MNHEY; CDR2 reads SVGAGI. V lost 6 bases to trimming and J lost 8 bases, with 20 bases between them. The CDR3 covers 15 residues. DNA for the CDR3: TGTGCCAGCAGCACTAACACAGGTCTAGCCTATGAGCAGTTCTTC. Translation gives CASSTNTGLAYEQFF.